This T cell receptor (beta chain) was captured in a study of T cell repertoires in cytomegalovirus infection. Whole-study context: It was the public TCR beta signatures that indicated both CMV infection and matching HLA type.

This clonotype was counted a few times. The antigen is unknown. The germline V gene encodes CDR1 SNHLY and CDR2 FYNNEI. This CDR3 is 15 amino acids long. The germline V and J ends were trimmed by 8 bases and 2 bases, with 18 bases remaining between them. TCRdb used MiXCR to reprocess the reads, holding one entry per CDR3 protein. The table has approximately 990,000 distinct CDR3 sequences, 31% seen once. The TCR comes from a human donor in good health (CMV status not recorded). Some clones in this sample may be carry-over from other donors' samples. The sequences come from cultured CD8+ T cells from PBMCs, collected from culture after CMV antigen stimulation. The chain joins TRBV2 to TRBJ2-5; D is tentatively TRBD1 or TRBD2 (5 bases each). The CDR3 coding sequence is TGTGCCAGCCCTCCGGGACCGATAAATCAAGAGACCCAGTACTTC. The encoded protein is CASPPGPINQETQYF.